This TCR beta chain stems from a study of HIV-infected children after antiretroviral therapy interruption. RNA-based 3' RACE libraries used unique molecular identifiers. Via MiXCR, TCRdb re-called the 3' RACE reads, giving one row per CDR3 protein. This table has over 15,000 distinct CDR3 sequences, approximately 3% appearing once. Sample treatment: PENTA 11 planned treatment interruption arm or continuous ART arm. J lost 9 bases, V lost 9 bases, and 6 bases had no gene match. This CDR3 contains 13 residues. Germline V gene sequence: CDR1 LNHDA, CDR2 SQIVND (reference sequence). This clonotype came up many times.

The rearrangement links TRBV19 to TRBJ2-1; 12 bases agree with TRBD1. The TCR sequence derives from a child aged 2-17 years with HIV. The starting material was CD45RA+ CD4+ T cells from PBMCs, obtained from a donor given antiretroviral therapy, either interrupted or continuous. Subset denoted: naive CD4+ CD45RA+ CD45RO- T cells. CDR3 bases: TGTGCCAGCGGGACAGGGGGCTATGCTGAGCAGTTCTTC. It encodes CASGTGGYAEQFF.